These 4 T cell receptor beta chains share one sample of origin, sequenced in a study of shared T cell receptors in the human thymus. Measured with immunoSEQ multiplex PCR; TCRdb has only the in-frame clones, and not every one. The sample includes 700,000 or so clones, 70% to 90% of them seen just once. The same specimen was also included in a second study, on human thymus T cells.

Source material: thymocytes. These TCRs come from a girl in the first two years of life with a congenital heart defect.

V and J are TRBV4-3 and TRBJ2-1; the match to TRBD2 covers 7 bases. CDR1 is LGHNA and CDR2 is YSLEER in the germline V gene. V gave up 0 bases and J gave up 7 bases; unmatched junction bases: 3. CDR3 length: 14 residues. The CDR3 DNA follows: TGCGCCAGCAGCCAAGATACTAGCGAAAATGAGCAGTTCTTC. Translated, it gives CASSQDTSENEQFF.

The rearrangement links TRBV28 to TRBJ2-1; D perhaps matches TRBD1 (5 bases). The CDR3 runs 18 residues. The V gene lost 2 bases and the J gene lost 8 bases, with 25 bases spanning the gap. Germline V gene data show CDR1 as MDHEN and CDR2 as SYDVKM. In DNA, the CDR3 is TGTGCCAGCAGTTTAATAAGAGTTCCGTATCTCAAAGGGGATGAGCAGTTCTTC. This encodes CASSLIRVPYLKGDEQFF.

This chain connects TRBV4-1 to TRBJ1-2; no clear D gene. The germline V gene has CDR1 MGHRA and CDR2 YSYEKL. V was clipped by 4 bases and J by 0 bases, with 18 bases between them. The CDR3 runs to 17 residues. CDR3 amino acids: CASSRTVLPDSNYGYTF. Here the CDR3 DNA reads TGCGCCAGCAGCCGTACTGTCCTACCCGATTCTAACTATGGCTACACCTTC.

The V gene is TRBV7-2, the J gene TRBJ2-1; a weak D match, TRBD2 (7 bases). Germline V gives CDR1 SGHTA, CDR2 FQGNSA. V lost 2 bases and J 11 bases, leaving 25 bases between the germline ends. This CDR3 spans 17 amino acids. The CDR3 nucleotides read TGTGCCAGCAGCTTATATGGGGGCTGGAGCGGGGCCCCCCAGCAGTTCTTC. Translation gives CASSLYGGWSGAPQQFF. The variable domain in full, with the rest retrieved from reference TRBV7-2 and TRBJ2-1, is GAGVSQSPSNKVTEKGKDVELRCDPISGHTALYWYRQSLGQGLEFLIYFQGNSAPDKSGLPSDRFSAERTGGSVSTLTIQRTQQEDSAVYLCASSLYGGWSGAPQQFFGPGTRLTVL.